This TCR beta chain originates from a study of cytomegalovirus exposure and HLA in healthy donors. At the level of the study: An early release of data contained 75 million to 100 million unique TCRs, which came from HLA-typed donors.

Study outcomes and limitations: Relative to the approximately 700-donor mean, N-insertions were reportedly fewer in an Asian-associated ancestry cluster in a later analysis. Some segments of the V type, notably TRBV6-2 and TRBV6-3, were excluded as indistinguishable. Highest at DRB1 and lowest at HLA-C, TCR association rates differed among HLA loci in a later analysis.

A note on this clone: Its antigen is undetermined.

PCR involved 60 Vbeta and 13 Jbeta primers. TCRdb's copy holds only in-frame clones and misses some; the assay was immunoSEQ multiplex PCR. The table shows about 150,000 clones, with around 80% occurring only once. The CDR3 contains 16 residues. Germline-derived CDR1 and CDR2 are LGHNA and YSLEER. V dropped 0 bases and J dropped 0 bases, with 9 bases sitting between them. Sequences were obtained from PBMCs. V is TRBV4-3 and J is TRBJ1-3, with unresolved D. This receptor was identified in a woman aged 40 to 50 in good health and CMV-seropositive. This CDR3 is CASSQEMAASGNTIYF. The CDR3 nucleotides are TGCGCCAGCAGCCAAGAGATGGCGGCCTCTGGAAACACCATATATTTT.